The 13 T cell receptor beta chains listed next were all sequenced from one sample in a study of T-cell reconstitution after alpha-beta-depleted transplantation in children. The TCRbeta library incorporated unique molecular identifiers. MiXCR, applied by TCRdb to the PCR reads, yields one record per CDR3 protein. Among 640,000 or so distinct CDR3 sequences listed, around a sixth were seen once. Sequencing used PBMCs from the stem cell graft donor, obtained from the stem cell graft. The receptors were gathered from a human donor who donated a stem cell graft to a child with acute myeloid leukemia.

This clonotype was picked up many times. The rearrangement links TRBV29-1 to TRBJ2-7; D possibly corresponds to TRBD1 (5 bases). CDR1 and CDR2 (germline): SQVTM, ANQGSEA. Between the trimmed V and J ends, which lost 6 bases and 6 bases, there was a span of 12 bases. The CDR3 totals 11 residues. The CDR3 DNA reads as TGCAGCGTACAGGACCACGGCGAGCAGTACGTC. This codes for CSVQDHGEQYV.

V and J are TRBV7-9 and TRBJ2-5, with 9 bases fitting TRBD2. Germline CDR1 is SEHNR and CDR2 is FQNEAQ (reference sequence). CDR3 length: 14 amino acids. Unmatched junction bases numbered 6, after V lost 5 bases and J lost 5 bases. As DNA, the CDR3 is TGTGCCAGCAGCCAAGCGGGGGGTTTGGAGACCCAGTACTTC. This translates into CASSQAGGLETQYF.

This clonotype was seen ten or more times. This chain uses TRBV7-2 with TRBJ2-7; D ambiguous. The germline V gene encodes CDR1 SGHTA and CDR2 FQGNSA. The CDR3 has 13 amino acids. The ends were cut back, 1 base at V and 2 bases at J, with 6 bases in the middle. CDR3 loop: CASSLERPYEQYF. For the CDR3, the DNA is TGTGCCAGCAGCTTAGAACGCCCCTACGAGCAGTACTTC.

Many counts were recorded for this clonotype. This chain connects TRBV10-3 to TRBJ2-7; 8 bases agree with TRBD1. V was clipped by 10 bases and J by 3 bases; unmatched bases: 5. This CDR3 is built from 12 residues. The V gene's germline CDR1 is ENHRY and CDR2 SYGVKD. In nucleotides, the CDR3 is TGTGCCACCAGACAGGGGAGCTACGAGCAGTACTTC. This codes for CATRQGSYEQYF.

This clonotype has ten or more counts. V is TRBV7-2 and J is TRBJ2-3; D possibly corresponds to TRBD2 (5 bases). V was pared by 3 bases and J by 11 bases, with 12 bases between. Germline lookup yields CDR1 SGHTA and CDR2 FQGNSA. The CDR3 consists of 12 residues. CDR3 DNA sequence: TGTGCCAGCAGCTTTGTCACTGGAGGGCAGTATTTT. Protein product: CASSFVTGGQYF.

The chain employs TRBV6-2 or TRBV6-3 and TRBJ1-2; a weak D match, TRBD1 (5 bases). Trimming shortened V by 5 bases and J by 4 bases, and 11 bases separated the two germline ends. Germline CDR1 and CDR2: MNHEY and SVGEGT. This CDR3 region has 13 residues. The DNA of the CDR3 is TGTGCCAGCAGTGACCCAGGGTTCTATGGCTACACCTTC. The encoded protein is CASSDPGFYGYTF.

This clonotype was observed many times. The genes are TRBV12-3 or TRBV12-4 and TRBJ1-5, with D hard to call. The germline V and J ends were trimmed by 5 bases and 0 bases, with 5 bases remaining between them. This CDR3 is 13 amino acids long. CDR3 DNA sequence: TGTGCCAGCAGTCTTAATAGCAATCAGCCCCAGCATTTT. This translates into CASSLNSNQPQHF.

At least ten counts were recorded for this clonotype. The rearrangement uses TRBV6-1 and TRBJ2-7; a possible D gene is TRBD1 (6 bases). The CDR3 has 15 amino acids. Looked up from germline, CDR1 is MNHNS and CDR2 is SASEGT. Trimming removed 6 bases from V and 2 bases from J, with 17 bases in between. The CDR3 loop is CASRRSRDITYEQYV. CDR3 coding DNA: TGTGCCAGCAGGCGGTCCCGGGACATTACCTACGAGCAGTACGTC.

This clonotype occurred many times. The rearrangement links TRBV6-5 to TRBJ1-5, with a weak D call TRBD1 (5 bases). Germline values: CDR1 MNHEY, CDR2 SVGAGI. The V end lost 2 bases, the J end lost 6 bases, and 8 bases lay between the germline ends. The CDR3 contains 13 residues. The CDR3 sequence is CASSYGGGQPQHF. CDR3 sequence (DNA): TGTGCCAGCAGTTACGGGGGGGGTCAGCCCCAGCATTTT.

This clonotype was seen ten or more times. V gene TRBV20-1 combines with J gene TRBJ1-5; no clear D gene. The V gene's germline CDR1 is DFQATT and CDR2 SNEGSKA (reference sequence). Trimming took 6 bases from V and 0 from J, leaving 12 bases between them. CDR3 length: 14 amino acids. The CDR3 sequence is CSAPLGGSNQPQHF. The CDR3 nucleotides read TGCAGTGCCCCTTTGGGAGGTAGCAATCAGCCCCAGCATTTT.

The rearrangement joins TRBV7-9 to TRBJ1-6, with TRBD1 identical over 7 bases. Germline V gives CDR1 SEHNR, CDR2 FQNEAQ (reference sequence). The CDR3 spans 16 residues. V shed 4 bases, J shed 5 bases, and the junction held 8 bases outside the gene matches. This chain's CDR3 is CASSSMGQRNNSPLHF. The CDR3 nucleotides are TGTGCCAGCAGCTCAATGGGACAGCGAAATAATTCACCCCTCCACTTT.

The sample holds many counts of this clonotype. V gene TRBV20-1 combines with J gene TRBJ2-1; D possibly corresponds to TRBD2 (5 bases). Germline assignment: CDR1 DFQATT and CDR2 SNEGSKA (reference sequence). This CDR3 region has 16 residues. Trimming stripped 0 bases from V and 0 bases from J, with 12 bases between. CDR3 loop: CSARETGGRSYNEQFF. The CDR3, as DNA: TGCAGTGCTAGAGAAACGGGCGGGCGCTCCTACAATGAGCAGTTCTTC.

This clonotype was seen repeatedly, ten times or more. The gene calls are TRBV20-1 and TRBJ2-1; D possibly corresponds to TRBD2 (5 bases). Germline CDR1 is DFQATT and CDR2 is SNEGSKA (reference sequence). The CDR3 is 13 amino acids. The CDR3 reads CSPLKLAYNEQFF. The CDR3 DNA reads as TGCAGCCCCTTAAAACTAGCCTACAATGAGCAGTTCTTC.